What follows are 32 T cell receptor beta chains derived from one specimen sequenced in a study of cytomegalovirus exposure and HLA in healthy donors. Use of 60 Vbeta and 13 Jbeta primers characterized the PCR. Here immunoSEQ multiplex PCR was the method, and the copy in TCRdb shows in-frame clones only, minus some. This table holds 120,000 or so clones, over 70% found once. Sequenced: PBMCs. These receptors were obtained from a woman in her thirties or forties in good health and CMV-seronegative.

This chain joins TRBV11-1 and TRBJ1-4, with 8 bases aligning to TRBD1. Per the germline V gene, CDR1 is SGHAT and CDR2 is FQDESV (reference sequence). The CDR3 is made up of 17 amino acids. V shed 5 bases, J shed 7 bases, and the junction held 15 bases outside the gene matches. The CDR3 loop reads CASSPGRGQGATEKLFF. In nucleotides, the CDR3 is TGTGCCAGCAGCCCGGGCCGTGGACAGGGAGCAACTGAAAAACTGTTTTTT.

The chain links TRBV6-5 to TRBJ2-3; 10 bases are shared with TRBD2. The V and J ends lost 0 bases and 1 base, in that order; junction bases with no gene match: 1. The CDR3 is made up of 16 amino acids. Germline V gene sequence: CDR1 MNHEY, CDR2 SVGAGI. The CDR3 loop reads CASSYSGTSGTDTQYF. The DNA for the CDR3 is TGTGCCAGCAGTTACTCTGGGACTAGCGGCACAGATACGCAGTATTTT.

The table lists this clone with a count of one. The chain links TRBV27 to TRBJ2-7; 7 nucleotides align to TRBD2. Germline values: CDR1 MNHEY, CDR2 SMNVEV (reference sequence). V lost 5 bases to trimming and J lost 2 bases; unmatched junction nucleotides: 15. The CDR3 sequence is 17 residues long. Here the CDR3 reads CASSPSTSVLITYEQYF. Here the CDR3 DNA reads TGTGCCAGCAGTCCCTCCACTAGCGTTCTTATCACCTACGAGCAGTACTTC.

This clone was recorded only once. The DNA for the CDR3 is TGCGCCAGCAGCTTGTGGGACAGGGGTAACACTGAAGCTTTCTTT. Residues: CASSLWDRGNTEAFF. The genes are TRBV5-1 and TRBJ1-1; TRBD1 matches 10 bases. CDR3 size: 15 residues. The germline V gene encodes CDR1 SGHRS and CDR2 YFSETQ. J was trimmed by 2 bases and V by 1 base; bases with no gene match: 2.

The V call is TRBV5-4, the J call TRBJ2-7; D may be TRBD2 (5 bases). This CDR3 has 18 residues. Germline V gives CDR1 SGHNT, CDR2 YYREEE (reference sequence). Trimming shortened V by 0 bases and J by 0 bases, and 19 bases separated the two germline ends. Here the CDR3 DNA reads TGTGCCAGCAGCTTGGATGTTGGCGTGTTAGGGAGCTCCTACGAGCAGTACTTC. Amino acids: CASSLDVGVLGSSYEQYF.

The V and J genes are TRBV6-1 and TRBJ2-1, with 9 positions matching TRBD2. CDR1 is MNHNS and CDR2 is SASEGT in the germline V gene. Unmatched junction bases numbered 1, after V lost 1 base and J lost 3 bases. The CDR3 totals 15 residues. The CDR3 loop is CASSEVSGGYNEQFF. The CDR3, as DNA: TGTGCCAGCAGTGAAGTTAGCGGGGGCTACAATGAGCAGTTCTTC.

The V call is TRBV7-7, the J call TRBJ2-1, with TRBD2 matching 11 bases. The CDR3 contains 15 residues. Germline V CDR1 and CDR2: SSHAT, FNYEAQ (reference sequence). J gave up 9 bases and V 3 bases, and 7 bases lay outside the gene matches. CDR3 protein: CASSFSGGADGEQFF. Written as DNA, the CDR3 is TGTGCCAGCAGCTTTAGCGGGGGGGCCGATGGTGAGCAGTTCTTC.

V and J are TRBV5-4 and TRBJ2-7; 7 nucleotides match TRBD2. J lost 5 bases, V lost 2 bases, and 10 bases had no gene match. This CDR3 has 15 residues. Per the germline V gene, CDR1 is SGHNT and CDR2 is YYREEE (reference sequence). As DNA, the CDR3 is TGTGCCAGCAGCTTTGGCGGGAGAAATGGGAACGAGCAGTACTTC. It encodes CASSFGGRNGNEQYF.

This clone was seen just once. The V gene is TRBV6-1, the J gene TRBJ2-7; D might be TRBD1 (5 bases). The CDR3 loop spans 13 amino acids. V lost 5 bases and J 3 bases, leaving 11 bases between the germline ends. Germline V gives CDR1 MNHNS, CDR2 SASEGT. The CDR3 region is CASSPPGLYEQYF. CDR3 sequence (DNA): TGTGCCAGCAGTCCCCCAGGGCTCTACGAGCAGTACTTC.

The V and J genes are TRBV5-1 and TRBJ2-1; the match to TRBD2 covers 7 bases. CDR1 is SGHRS and CDR2 is YFSETQ in the germline V gene. The CDR3 consists of 16 residues. V trimming: 4 bases; J trimming: 1 base; junction bases outside the gene matches: 8. In DNA, the CDR3 is TGCGCCAGCAGCCCCGGACTAGGCGGGTCCTACAATGAGCAGTTCTTC. It specifies CASSPGLGGSYNEQFF.

The count of this clone is one. The chain joins TRBV7-2 to TRBJ2-2; D is perhaps TRBD2 (6 bases). In germline, CDR1 is SGHTA, CDR2 FQGNSA. Trimming left V 5 bases short and J 3 bases short, with 22 bases between. This CDR3 comprises 18 residues. CDR3 in amino acids: CASSRSRGAGTDTGELFF. CDR3 coding DNA: TGTGCCAGCAGCCGGTCCCGGGGCGCAGGGACTGACACCGGGGAGCTGTTTTTT.

The V gene is TRBV28, the J gene TRBJ2-1, with D possibly TRBD2 on 5 matching bases. This CDR3 spans 15 amino acids. Trimming cost V 6 bases and J 0 bases, with 12 bases left between them. Germline CDR1 is MDHEN and CDR2 is SYDVKM. This chain's CDR3 is CASRGRRRSYNEQFF. DNA for the CDR3: TGTGCCAGCAGGGGCAGGAGGCGCTCCTACAATGAGCAGTTCTTC. Full variable domain (outside the CDR3, taken from reference TRBV28 and TRBJ2-1): DVKVTQSSRYLVKRTGEKVFLECVQDMDHENMFWYRQDPGLGLRLIYFSYDVKMKEKGDIPEGYSVSREKKERFSLILESASTNQTSMYLCASRGRRRSYNEQFFGPGTRLTVL.

The chain has TRBV18 and TRBJ1-6; D might be TRBD1 (6 bases). Germline V gene data show CDR1 as KGHSH and CDR2 as LQKENI. V was shortened by 6 bases and J by 5 bases, with 14 bases between the two germline ends. The CDR3 length is 15 residues. CDR3 in DNA: TGTGCCAGCTCGCTGGACAGTCCGAATAATTCACCCCTCCACTTT. It specifies CASSLDSPNNSPLHF.

A few counts support this clone. J is TRBJ1-3 and V is TRBV4-2, with D unresolved. Germline V gene data show CDR1 as LGHNA and CDR2 as YNFKEQ. The germline V and J ends were trimmed by 1 base and 2 bases, with 9 bases remaining between them. This CDR3 contains 15 residues. The DNA of the CDR3 is TGTGCCAGCAGCCAAGTATCAGGCGCTGGAAACACCATATATTTT. Its protein product is CASSQVSGAGNTIYF.

CDR3 coding DNA: TGTGCCGGTTCGGGGGGAGGCGAGACCCAGTACTTC. It specifies CAGSGGGETQYF. This chain joins TRBV30 and TRBJ2-5, with TRBD2 matching over 7 bases. The CDR3 covers 12 residues. Germline lookup yields CDR1 GTSNPN and CDR2 SVGIG (reference sequence). The V and J ends lost 8 bases and 5 bases, in that order; junction bases with no gene match: 8.

This chain uses TRBV7-2 with TRBJ2-3; 11 nucleotides align to TRBD2. The CDR3 contains 15 residues. Looked up from germline, CDR1 is SGHTA and CDR2 is FQGNSA. V lost 7 bases and J lost 5; bases outside the gene matches: 8. The CDR3 loop is CASTPGLAGGDTQYF. The CDR3 DNA is TGTGCCAGCACCCCCGGACTAGCGGGCGGAGATACGCAGTATTTT.

Only a few counts were recorded for this clone. J is TRBJ1-2 and V is TRBV7-2; D gene uncertain. Trimming pared 4 bases from V and 4 bases from J, leaving 16 bases between. Germline CDR1 and CDR2: SGHTA and FQGNSA. This CDR3 has 15 residues. CDR3 sequence: CASSSNILATYGYTF. The CDR3, as DNA: TGTGCCAGCAGCTCCAACATACTAGCAACCTATGGCTACACCTTC.

In DNA form, the CDR3 reads TGTGCCAGCAGCCACCGGACTAGCGGGAGGGGGGCGGCCTACGAGCAGTACTTC. Translating gives CASSHRTSGRGAAYEQYF. The chain is built from TRBV5-4 and TRBJ2-7; TRBD2 matches 15 bases. J lost 2 bases, V lost 4 bases, and 10 bases had no gene match. The germline V gene has CDR1 SGHNT and CDR2 YYREEE (reference sequence). The CDR3 extends over 18 amino acids.

The CDR3 here is CASSLAGALVQETQYF. The CDR3 nucleotides read TGTGCCAGCAGCTTGGCGGGGGCGCTGGTACAAGAGACCCAGTACTTC. The V gene is TRBV7-2, the J gene TRBJ2-5; the D gene is possibly TRBD2 (7 bases). The CDR3 is 16 residues long. Trimming removed 3 bases from V and 2 bases from J, with 16 bases in between. Germline V gives CDR1 SGHTA, CDR2 FQGNSA.

The rearrangement uses TRBV5-4 and TRBJ2-1; 12 nucleotides agree with TRBD1. This CDR3 region has 16 residues. From germline, CDR1 is SGHNT and CDR2 YYREEE (reference sequence). Unmatched junction bases numbered 2, after V lost 0 bases and J lost 4 bases. The CDR3 spells CASSLGGQGAYNEQFF. DNA for the CDR3: TGTGCCAGCAGCTTGGGGGGACAGGGGGCGTACAATGAGCAGTTCTTC.

This clone was picked up a small number of times. CDR3 sequence: CASSLPVGGARETQYF. The CDR3 DNA is TGTGCCAGCAGCTTACCGGTCGGGGGGGCGCGAGAGACCCAGTACTTC. V gene TRBV11-2 combines with J gene TRBJ2-5, with TRBD2 identical over 8 bases. The CDR3 extends over 16 amino acids. Unmatched junction bases numbered 9, after V lost 2 bases and J lost 4 bases. Germline lookup yields CDR1 SGHAT and CDR2 FQNNGV.

The chain is built from TRBV10-3 and TRBJ1-4; TRBD1 agrees at 8 bases. Germline V CDR1 and CDR2: ENHRY, SYGVKD. The CDR3 runs to 15 residues. Germline trimming cut 3 bases from V and 8 bases from J; bases unmatched to any gene: 8. The CDR3: CAISDRGTGGEKLFF. DNA of the CDR3: TGTGCCATCAGTGACCGAGGGACAGGAGGGGAAAAACTGTTTTTT.

V usage is TRBV15 and J usage is TRBJ1-4; possibly TRBD1 for D (6 bases). Trimming removed 1 base at V and 8 bases at J, with 14 bases between. The germline CDR1 and CDR2 sequences are LNHNV and YYDKDF (reference sequence). The CDR3 contains 15 residues. The chain's CDR3 is CATSRGGGPGEKLFF. CDR3 nucleotide sequence: TGTGCCACCAGCAGAGGGGGGGGGCCAGGGGAAAAACTGTTTTTT.

The chain is built from TRBV19 and TRBJ1-6; 8 bases match TRBD1. The CDR3 consists of 15 residues. The trim removed 5 bases at V and 4 bases at J, leaving 4 bases unmatched. The germline V gene encodes CDR1 LNHDA and CDR2 SQIVND (reference sequence). The CDR3 coding sequence is TGTGCCAGTAGTGCGACAGGGGAATATAATTCACCCCTCCACTTT. Its translation: CASSATGEYNSPLHF.

The chain joins TRBV28 to TRBJ2-1, with 12 bases lining up with TRBD2. The CDR3 covers 13 residues. Germline V lookup: CDR1 MDHEN, CDR2 SYDVKM. The trim removed 6 bases at V and 9 bases at J, leaving 3 bases unmatched. The CDR3 sequence: CASRLAGGVEQFF. CDR3 DNA: TGTGCCAGCAGACTAGCGGGAGGTGTTGAGCAGTTCTTC.

The chain carries TRBV6-6 and TRBJ2-2; tentatively, D is TRBD2 (6 bases). The germline V gene has CDR1 MNHNY and CDR2 SVGAGI (reference sequence). The V end lost 2 bases, the J end lost 1 base, and 11 bases lay between the germline ends. This CDR3 has 16 residues. The CDR3 sequence: CASSYDIAENTGELFF. DNA for the CDR3: TGTGCCAGCAGTTACGACATAGCGGAGAACACCGGGGAGCTGTTTTTT.

This chain joins TRBV18 and TRBJ1-6; unclear D gene. CDR3 length equals 19 residues. Germline CDR1 is KGHSH and CDR2 is LQKENI. The V end was cut by 6 bases, the J end by 1 base, with 22 bases between. The CDR3 region is CASSPGRPAGVSYNSPLHF. The CDR3 bases are TGTGCCAGCTCCCCCGGGCGCCCGGCGGGAGTGTCCTATAATTCACCCCTCCACTTT.

V is TRBV4-1 and J is TRBJ2-7; TRBD1 aligns across 7 bases. J gave up 7 bases and V 0 bases, and 9 bases lay outside the gene matches. CDR3 length: 15 amino acids. Germline V CDR1 and CDR2: MGHRA, YSYEKL. This CDR3 is CASSQEGRGYGEQYF. The CDR3, as DNA: TGCGCCAGCAGCCAAGAGGGCAGGGGGTATGGGGAGCAGTACTTC.

CDR3 in amino acids: CASSLAGGETGELFF. CDR3 DNA: TGCGCCAGCAGCTTGGCGGGAGGGGAGACCGGGGAGCTGTTTTTT. The chain joins TRBV5-1 to TRBJ2-2; the match to TRBD2 covers 8 bases. V shed 0 bases, J shed 5 bases, and the junction held 3 bases outside the gene matches. The CDR3 is 15 amino acids. Germline CDR1 and CDR2: SGHRS and YFSETQ.

V is TRBV4-2 and J is TRBJ2-7; 10 bases map to TRBD2. The V and J ends lost 1 base and 2 bases, in that order; junction bases with no gene match: 5. This CDR3 has 16 residues. Germline assignment: CDR1 LGHNA and CDR2 YNFKEQ. The CDR3 sequence is CASSQAGTSVPYEQYF. In DNA, the CDR3 is TGTGCCAGCAGCCAAGCCGGGACTAGCGTGCCCTACGAGCAGTACTTC.

The V call is TRBV28, the J call TRBJ1-6; D is undetermined. V gave up 4 bases and J gave up 2 bases, with 6 bases separating them. The CDR3 sequence is 14 residues long. Germline CDR1 and CDR2: MDHEN and SYDVKM. This CDR3 is CASSSPTYNSPLHF. The CDR3 DNA reads as TGTGCCAGCAGTTCCCCCACCTATAATTCACCCCTCCACTTT.

The chain is built from TRBV5-1 and TRBJ2-2; 9 nucleotides line up with TRBD2. CDR1 is SGHRS, CDR2 YFSETQ, per germline. The CDR3 has 18 amino acids. J was trimmed by 14 bases and V by 1 base; bases with no gene match: 21. The CDR3 is CASSLWDRTSVVGKFLFF. The CDR3 coding sequence is TGCGCCAGCAGCTTGTGGGACCGGACTAGCGTAGTGGGGAAGTTTCTGTTTTTT.